This TCR beta chain is drawn from a study of CD8 T cells in Susac syndrome. On this clonotype itself: Antigen specificity is unknown.

Study-wide results and caveats: Clonal CD8+ expansion in Susac was highest in TEMRA cells and active patients.

Reverse transcription of about 0.45 to 1 ug RNA was performed with random hexamers. An immunoSEQ multiplex PCR generated amplified TCR beta CDR3 products spanning 54 Vbeta and 13 Jbeta. In TCRdb, the immunoSEQ multiplex PCR reads were re-called with MiXCR into one record per CDR3 protein. This sample has about 190,000 distinct CDR3 sequences, with approximately 95% found just once. Input material: CD8+ T cells from PBMCs. The clonotype comes from a human donor with Susac syndrome.

The CDR3 region is CAWSGGQGLTEAFF. The DNA of the CDR3 is TGTGCCTGGAGTGGCGGACAGGGGTTGACTGAAGCTTTCTTT. The chain links TRBV30 to TRBJ1-1; TRBD1 aligns across 9 bases. Germline CDR1 and CDR2: GTSNPN and SVGIG (reference sequence). Trimming cost V 1 base and J 5 bases; bases outside gene matches: 5. There are 14 residues in the CDR3.